This is a list of T cell receptor beta chains from one sample in a study of T cell responses to AZD1222 COVID-19 vaccine. Clones were sequenced by immunoSEQ multiplex PCR, and TCRdb holds only the in-frame ones, with some missing. The sample has about 120,000 clones; 88% are singletons. The source was peripheral blood, collected on day 0 of AZD1222 vaccination. Receptors originate from an adult in good health. CDR3s include the opening cysteine and the closing phenylalanine or tryptophan. The D gene is left open where the match is weak. Part of the rows lack a size; the others show once, few, many or a class for expanded clones.

j_call: TRBJ2-5; clone_size: many; d_call: NA; v_call: TRBV7-6; cdr3_aa: CASSAGETQYF; cdr3_nt: TGTGCCAGCAGCGCTGGAGAGACCCAGTACTTC
j_call: TRBJ2-1; clone_size: NA; d_call: NA; v_call: TRBV27; cdr3_aa: CASSYYSYNEQFF; cdr3_nt: TGTGCCAGCAGTTATTACTCCTACAATGAGCAGTTCTTC
j_call: TRBJ2-3; clone_size: NA; d_call: TRBD2; v_call: TRBV24-1; cdr3_aa: CATSVAGGSDTQYF; cdr3_nt: TGTGCCACCAGTGTAGCGGGGGGTTCGGATACGCAGTATTTT
j_call: TRBJ2-5; clone_size: NA; d_call: NA; v_call: TRBV5-4; cdr3_aa: CASSWDQTEKKGETQYF; cdr3_nt: TGTGCCAGCAGCTGGGACCAGACAGAGAAAAAGGGGGAGACCCAGTACTTC
j_call: TRBJ1-5; clone_size: NA; d_call: TRBD1; v_call: TRBV29-1; cdr3_aa: CSVVSQGGEAQHF; cdr3_nt: TGCAGCGTTGTATCACAGGGGGGCGAGGCCCAGCATTTT
j_call: TRBJ1-2; clone_size: NA; d_call: NA; v_call: TRBV4-3; cdr3_aa: CASSQNTNYGYTF; cdr3_nt: TGCGCCAGCAGCCAAAACACGAACTATGGCTACACCTTC
j_call: TRBJ1-2; clone_size: NA; d_call: TRBD1; v_call: TRBV4-1; cdr3_aa: CASSQGTGQACTF; cdr3_nt: TGCGCCAGCAGCCAAGGTACTGGACAGGCGTGCACCTTC
j_call: TRBJ2-3; clone_size: NA; d_call: NA; v_call: TRBV9; cdr3_aa: CASSLSHTDTQYF; cdr3_nt: TGTGCCAGCAGCCTATCTCACACGGATACGCAGTATTTT
j_call: TRBJ2-7; clone_size: few; d_call: TRBD1; v_call: TRBV6-5; cdr3_aa: CASTRGQASYEQYF; cdr3_nt: TGTGCCAGCACCAGGGGACAGGCCTCCTACGAGCAGTACTTC
j_call: TRBJ1-1; clone_size: NA; d_call: NA; v_call: TRBV15; cdr3_aa: CATSRETGQVGAFF; cdr3_nt: TGTGCCACCAGCAGAGAAACAGGGCAGGTGGGAGCTTTCTTT
j_call: TRBJ1-6; clone_size: NA; d_call: NA; v_call: TRBV7-2; cdr3_aa: CASSQTGPHSPLHF; cdr3_nt: TGTGCCAGCAGCCAGACAGGCCCGCATTCACCCCTCCACTTT
j_call: TRBJ2-7; clone_size: once; d_call: NA; v_call: TRBV3-1/TRBV3-2; cdr3_aa: CASSQVSSYEQYF; cdr3_nt: TGTGCCAGCAGCCAAGTCAGCTCCTACGAGCAGTACTTC
j_call: TRBJ2-3; clone_size: NA; d_call: NA; v_call: TRBV2; cdr3_aa: CASTEYDRGTQYF; cdr3_nt: TGTGCCAGCACGGAGTACGATCGAGGTACGCAGTATTTT
j_call: TRBJ1-2; clone_size: NA; d_call: NA; v_call: TRBV25-1; cdr3_aa: CASRDDGTANYGYTF; cdr3_nt: TGTGCCAGCCGTGACGACGGCACAGCTAACTATGGCTACACCTTC
j_call: TRBJ1-2; clone_size: NA; d_call: NA; v_call: TRBV6-4; cdr3_aa: CASRRSGRGSGGYTF; cdr3_nt: TGTGCCAGCAGGCGAAGTGGCAGGGGTTCCGGAGGCTACACCTTC
j_call: TRBJ2-1; clone_size: NA; d_call: TRBD1; v_call: TRBV5-4; cdr3_aa: CASRTGQGNYNEQFF; cdr3_nt: TGTGCCAGCAGAACGGGACAGGGAAACTACAATGAGCAGTTCTTC
j_call: TRBJ1-2; clone_size: NA; d_call: NA; v_call: TRBV5-1; cdr3_aa: CASSSTGPEDYGYTF; cdr3_nt: TGCGCCAGCAGCTCAACAGGGCCTGAAGACTATGGCTACACCTTC
j_call: TRBJ1-2; clone_size: NA; d_call: TRBD1; v_call: TRBV14; cdr3_aa: CASSRLGTGDYGYTF; cdr3_nt: TGTGCCAGCAGCCGCCTCGGGACAGGGGATTATGGCTACACCTTC
j_call: TRBJ1-1; clone_size: NA; d_call: NA; v_call: TRBV7-9; cdr3_aa: CASTPDGGGTEAFF; cdr3_nt: TGTGCCAGCACCCCCGATGGGGGTGGCACTGAAGCTTTCTTT
j_call: TRBJ2-3; clone_size: many; d_call: TRBD1; v_call: TRBV11-2; cdr3_aa: CASSLIRQGTDTQYF; cdr3_nt: TGTGCCAGCAGCCTCATCAGACAGGGAACAGATACGCAGTATTTT
j_call: TRBJ1-2; clone_size: NA; d_call: NA; v_call: TRBV6-5; cdr3_aa: CASSYNSLTNYGYTF; cdr3_nt: TGTGCCAGCAGTTATAACAGCTTAACTAACTATGGCTACACCTTC
j_call: TRBJ2-1; clone_size: NA; d_call: NA; v_call: TRBV5-1; cdr3_aa: CASSSNPGTEQFF; cdr3_nt: TGCGCCAGCAGCTCAAACCCAGGGACTGAGCAGTTCTTC